These 20 T cell receptor beta chains originate from one sample sequenced in a study of shared T cell receptors in the human thymus. The repertoire was sequenced with immunoSEQ multiplex PCR; TCRdb's copy has only in-frame clones and lacks some. The data contain 63,000 or so clones, roughly 95% of them seen just once; the ten biggest clones take up around 0.033%. Sequenced sample: thymocytes. The source of these receptors is a human donor.

CDR3 bases: TGCAGCGTTGTTTGGCGGGGGATGGGTATTGACCAAGAGACCCAGTACTTC. Translation gives CSVVWRGMGIDQETQYF. The chain combines TRBV29-1 with TRBJ2-5; 7 bases line up with TRBD2. This CDR3 is 17 amino acids long. J lost 0 bases, V lost 4 bases, and 14 bases had no gene match. Germline loops: CDR1 SQVTM, CDR2 ANQGSEA.

The chain couples TRBV2 to TRBJ1-5; D perhaps matches TRBD1 (5 bases). The V and J ends lost 3 bases and 1 base respectively, with 16 bases between them. CDR1 is SNHLY and CDR2 is FYNNEI in the germline V gene. The CDR3 spans 17 residues. Here the CDR3 reads CASSENRDSQSNQPQHF. CDR3 coding DNA: TGTGCCAGCAGTGAGAATCGGGACTCCCAAAGCAATCAGCCCCAGCATTTT.

J is TRBJ2-1 and V is TRBV11-2, with TRBD2 matching over 9 bases. Trimming at V came to 1 base and at J to 8 bases, leaving 18 bases not matched to a gene. This CDR3 spans 19 amino acids. The germline gives CDR1 SGHAT, CDR2 FQNNGV. Here the CDR3 reads CASSLASVAGGPRNDEQFF. The CDR3 nucleotides read TGTGCCAGCAGCTTAGCGTCGGTTGCGGGGGGGCCTAGGAATGATGAGCAGTTCTTC.

The rearrangement links TRBV9 to TRBJ1-5; D gene uncertain. The CDR3 covers 15 residues. From germline, CDR1 is SGDLS and CDR2 YYNGEE. Deletions cut 3 bases from V and 6 bases from J, with 16 bases between. In DNA, the CDR3 is TGTGCCAGCAGCGCGAGAGGGATTTGGGGTCAGCCCCAGCATTTT. Protein product: CASSARGIWGQPQHF.

V is TRBV2 and J is TRBJ2-4, with D uncertain. Germline V lookup: CDR1 SNHLY, CDR2 FYNNEI. Trimming cost V 5 bases and J 1 base, with 6 bases left between them. The CDR3 is 13 amino acids. CDR3 sequence (DNA): TGTGCCAGCAGTACCTGGGCCAAAAACATTCAGTACTTC. Translation gives CASSTWAKNIQYF.

The J gene is TRBJ2-1, the V gene TRBV9; the match to TRBD2 covers 9 bases. The CDR3 covers 16 residues. With 0 bases clipped from V and 7 bases from J, the junction kept 8 bases outside the gene matches. CDR1 and CDR2 (germline): SGDLS, YYNGEE. The chain's CDR3 is CASSVVSSGGQNEQFF. The CDR3 nucleotides are TGTGCCAGCAGCGTAGTATCCAGCGGGGGGCAGAATGAGCAGTTCTTC.

The chain couples TRBV28 to TRBJ2-3, with 7 bases that match TRBD2. Losses at the gene ends were 6 bases for V and 2 bases for J; bases not matched to a gene: 23. In germline, CDR1 is MDHEN, CDR2 SYDVKM. The CDR3 contains 20 residues. The CDR3 protein is CASRRRTKFFGGGTTDTQYF. For the CDR3, the DNA is TGTGCCAGCAGACGACGGACTAAGTTCTTTGGGGGGGGTACCACAGATACGCAGTATTTT.

The V gene is TRBV5-4, the J gene TRBJ1-1, with D perhaps TRBD1 (6 bases). Per the germline V gene, CDR1 is SGHNT and CDR2 is YYREEE (reference sequence). Trimming left V 3 bases short and J 1 base short, with 16 bases between. The CDR3 sequence is 16 residues long. Here the CDR3 DNA reads TGTGCCAGCAGCTCAGGACAGCCCTTCACGAACACTGAAGCTTTCTTT. This encodes CASSSGQPFTNTEAFF. Together with reference TRBV5-4 and TRBJ1-1, the CDR3 gives the full variable domain: ETGVTQSPTHLIKTRGQQVTLRCSSQSGHNTVSWYQQALGQGPQFIFQYYREEENGRGNFPPRFSGLQFPNYSSELNVNALELDDSALYLCASSSGQPFTNTEAFFGQGTRLTVV.

The rearrangement uses TRBV28 and TRBJ1-1; perhaps TRBD1 as D (5 bases). The CDR3 is 13 amino acids. Trimming removed 6 bases from V and 1 base from J, with 9 bases in between. CDR1 is MDHEN, CDR2 SYDVKM, per germline. The chain's CDR3 is CASRGRGNTEAFF. CDR3 nucleotide sequence: TGTGCCAGCAGGGGACGGGGGAACACTGAAGCTTTCTTT.

This chain joins TRBV5-4 and TRBJ1-2; maybe TRBD1 (6 bases). From germline, CDR1 is SGHNT and CDR2 YYREEE (reference sequence). This CDR3 has 14 residues. V was pared by 4 bases and J by 6 bases, with 16 bases between. The chain's CDR3 is CASSVRTAPDGYTF. In DNA form, the CDR3 reads TGTGCCAGCAGCGTTCGGACAGCACCGGATGGCTACACCTTC. Supplemented by reference TRBV5-4 and TRBJ1-2, the full variable domain reads ETGVTQSPTHLIKTRGQQVTLRCSSQSGHNTVSWYQQALGQGPQFIFQYYREEENGRGNFPPRFSGLQFPNYSSELNVNALELDDSALYLCASSVRTAPDGYTFGSGTRLTVV.

This sequence joins TRBV14 and TRBJ2-3; D is perhaps TRBD2 (5 bases). This CDR3 spans 15 amino acids. V lost 0 bases and J 3 bases, leaving 10 bases between the germline ends. CDR1 is SGHDN and CDR2 is FVKESK in the germline V gene. The CDR3 loop reads CASSQDRPGTDTQYF. In DNA form, the CDR3 reads TGTGCCAGCAGCCAAGATCGCCCGGGGACAGATACGCAGTATTTT.

The chain employs TRBV27 and TRBJ1-1; D gene uncertain. The V and J ends lost 10 bases and 1 base respectively, with 19 bases between them. CDR3 length: 15 residues. Per germline, CDR1 MNHEY and CDR2 SMNVEV (reference sequence). CDR3 bases: TGTGCCACCCACCCCGGGGAGAGATCGAACACTGAAGCTTTCTTT. This translates into CATHPGERSNTEAFF.

The chain employs TRBV4-1 and TRBJ1-2, with 7 bases fitting TRBD1. CDR1 is MGHRA and CDR2 is YSYEKL in the germline V gene. CDR3 length: 16 residues. V was pared by 1 base and J by 0 bases, with 5 bases of the junction left unmatched. The DNA for the CDR3 is TGCGCCAGCAGCCAAGGTGCTACAGGGGCTAACTATGGCTACACCTTC. Its translation: CASSQGATGANYGYTF.

The chain links TRBV27 to TRBJ2-1; no reliable D call. The CDR3 has 14 amino acids. V lost 2 bases and J lost 2, with 7 bases in between. Germline V gene sequence: CDR1 MNHEY, CDR2 SMNVEV (reference sequence). This chain's CDR3 is CASSLTGPYNEQFF. The CDR3 DNA reads as TGTGCCAGCAGTTTAACCGGACCCTACAATGAGCAGTTCTTC.

To note about this clone: The same CDR3 also results from other DNA sequences found in this sample. The chain combines TRBV14 with TRBJ2-2, with 7 nucleotides matching TRBD2. The V gene's germline CDR1 is SGHDN and CDR2 FVKESK. This CDR3 has 16 residues. V shed 0 bases and J 5 bases; nucleotides not matched to a gene: 6. CDR3 in amino acids: CASSQDTGGRTGELFF. The CDR3 DNA reads as TGTGCCAGCAGCCAAGATACGGGGGGTCGGACCGGGGAGCTGTTTTTT. The variable domain in full, completed from reference TRBV14 and TRBJ2-2, reads EAGVTQFPSHSVIEKGQTVTLRCDPISGHDNLYWYRRVMGKEIKFLLHFVKESKQDESGMPNNRFLAERTGGTYSTLKVQPAELEDSGVYFCASSQDTGGRTGELFFGEGSRLTVL.

In this sample, this clone turned up once. V and J are TRBV16 and TRBJ1-3; 7 bases align to TRBD1. V was clipped by 4 bases and J by 0 bases; unmatched bases: 6. This CDR3 has 16 residues. Germline CDR1 reads KGHSY; CDR2 reads FQNENV. The CDR3: CASSRMGQSSGNTIYF. The CDR3 region has the DNA TGTGCCAGCAGCCGTATGGGACAGAGCTCTGGAAACACCATATATTTT.

The chain links TRBV27 to TRBJ1-2; TRBD1 might be the D (5 bases). In germline, CDR1 is MNHEY, CDR2 SMNVEV (reference sequence). Trimming took 5 bases from V and 2 from J, leaving 15 bases between them. CDR3 size: 15 residues. CDR3 nucleotide sequence: TGTGCCAGCAGTACCCGCAGGGTACCCAACTATGGCTACACCTTC. Amino acids: CASSTRRVPNYGYTF.

This rearrangement joins TRBV19 to TRBJ1-2; D call uncertain. Germline CDR1 and CDR2: LNHDA and SQIVND (reference sequence). The CDR3 totals 13 residues. With 7 bases removed from V and 1 base from J, the gap between germline ends came to 10 bases. This CDR3 reads CASKSGINYGYTF. CDR3 nucleotides: TGTGCCAGTAAATCCGGGATTAACTATGGCTACACCTTC. The full variable domain, rest sourced from reference TRBV19 and TRBJ1-2, is DGGITQSPKYLFRKEGQNVTLSCEQNLNHDAMYWYRQDPGQGLRLIYYSQIVNDFQKGDIAEGYSVSREKKESFPLTVTSAQKNPTAFYLCASKSGINYGYTFGSGTRLTVV.

V and J are TRBV5-5 and TRBJ2-1; 8 positions match TRBD1. Germline loops: CDR1 SGHKS, CDR2 YYEKEE (reference sequence). Trimming took 2 bases from V and 6 from J; bases not matched to a gene: 4. CDR3 length: 14 amino acids. The CDR3 DNA is TGTGCCAGCAGCTTCACAGGGGGAAGCAATGAGCAGTTCTTC. It translates to CASSFTGGSNEQFF.

The V call is TRBV30, the J call TRBJ1-4, with 7 bases lining up with TRBD1. The trim removed 2 bases at V and 10 bases at J, leaving 7 bases unmatched. The germline V gene has CDR1 GTSNPN and CDR2 SVGIG (reference sequence). The CDR3 extends over 13 amino acids. The CDR3 loop is CAWSSRQGGKLFF. Written as DNA, the CDR3 is TGTGCCTGGAGTTCACGACAGGGTGGAAAACTGTTTTTT.